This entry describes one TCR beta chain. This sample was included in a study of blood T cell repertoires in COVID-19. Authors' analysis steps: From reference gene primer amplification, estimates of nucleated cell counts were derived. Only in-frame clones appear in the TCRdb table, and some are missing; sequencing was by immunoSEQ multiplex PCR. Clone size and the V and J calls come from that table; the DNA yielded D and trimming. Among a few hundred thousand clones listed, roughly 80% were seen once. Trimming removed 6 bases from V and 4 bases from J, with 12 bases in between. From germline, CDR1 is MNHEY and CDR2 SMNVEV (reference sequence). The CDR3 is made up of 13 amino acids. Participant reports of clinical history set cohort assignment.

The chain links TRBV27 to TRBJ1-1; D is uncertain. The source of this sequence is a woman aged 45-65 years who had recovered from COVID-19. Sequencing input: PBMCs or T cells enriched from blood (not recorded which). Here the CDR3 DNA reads TGTGCCAGCAGCCCCGAGGTTAGCACTGAAGCTTTCTTT. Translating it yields CASSPEVSTEAFF.